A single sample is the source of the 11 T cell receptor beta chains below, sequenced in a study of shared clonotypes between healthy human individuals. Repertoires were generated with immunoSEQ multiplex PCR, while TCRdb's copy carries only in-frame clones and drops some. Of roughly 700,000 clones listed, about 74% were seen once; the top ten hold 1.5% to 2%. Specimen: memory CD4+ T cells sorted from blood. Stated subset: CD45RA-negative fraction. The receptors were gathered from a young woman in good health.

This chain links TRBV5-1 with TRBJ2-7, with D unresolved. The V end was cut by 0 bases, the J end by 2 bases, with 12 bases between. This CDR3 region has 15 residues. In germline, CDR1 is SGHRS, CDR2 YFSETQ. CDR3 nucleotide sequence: TGCGCCAGCAGCTTGGGTAGTTTGGCAGCCTACGAGCAGTACTTC. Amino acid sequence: CASSLGSLAAYEQYF.

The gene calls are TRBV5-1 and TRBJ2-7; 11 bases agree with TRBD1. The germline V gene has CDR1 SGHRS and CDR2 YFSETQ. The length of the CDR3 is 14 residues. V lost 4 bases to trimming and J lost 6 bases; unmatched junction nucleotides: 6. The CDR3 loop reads CASSLGTGGIEQYF. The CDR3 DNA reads TGCGCCAGCAGCCTAGGGACAGGGGGGATCGAGCAGTACTTC.

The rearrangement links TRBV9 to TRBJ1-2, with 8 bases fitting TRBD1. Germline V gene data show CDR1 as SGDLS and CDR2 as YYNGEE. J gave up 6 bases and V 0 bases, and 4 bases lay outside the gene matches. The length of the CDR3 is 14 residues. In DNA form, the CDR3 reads TGTGCCAGCAGCGTAGCGAGACAGGGGAATGGCTACACCTTC. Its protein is CASSVARQGNGYTF.

The CDR3 DNA sequence: TGTGCCAGCAGTCGGACTAGCGGGTCTCAAGAGACCCAGTACTTC. It encodes CASSRTSGSQETQYF. V and J are TRBV6-1 and TRBJ2-5; 11 bases are shared with TRBD2. In germline, CDR1 is MNHNS, CDR2 SASEGT. The CDR3 totals 15 residues. V lost 5 bases to trimming and J lost 2 bases; unmatched junction nucleotides: 4.

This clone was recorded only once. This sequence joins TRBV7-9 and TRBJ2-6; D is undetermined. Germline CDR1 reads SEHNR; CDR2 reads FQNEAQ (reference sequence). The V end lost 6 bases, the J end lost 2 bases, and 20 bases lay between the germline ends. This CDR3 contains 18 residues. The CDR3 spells CASSLYQTTPAGANVLTF. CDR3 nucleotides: TGTGCCAGCAGTTTATACCAAACGACACCCGCTGGGGCCAACGTCCTGACTTTC.

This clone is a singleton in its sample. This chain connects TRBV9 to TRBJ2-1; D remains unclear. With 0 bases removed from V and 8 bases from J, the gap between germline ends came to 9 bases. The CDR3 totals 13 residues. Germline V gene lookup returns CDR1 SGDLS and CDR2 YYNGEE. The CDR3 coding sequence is TGTGCCAGCAGCGTAGCCCAGGCCCATGAGCAGTTCTTC. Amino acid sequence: CASSVAQAHEQFF.

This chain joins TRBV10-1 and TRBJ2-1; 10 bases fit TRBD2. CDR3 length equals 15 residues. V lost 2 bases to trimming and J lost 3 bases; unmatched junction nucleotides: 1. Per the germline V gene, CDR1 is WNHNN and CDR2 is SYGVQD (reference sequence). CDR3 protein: CASSETSGVYNEQFF. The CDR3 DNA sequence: TGCGCCAGCAGTGAGACTAGCGGGGTCTACAATGAGCAGTTCTTC.

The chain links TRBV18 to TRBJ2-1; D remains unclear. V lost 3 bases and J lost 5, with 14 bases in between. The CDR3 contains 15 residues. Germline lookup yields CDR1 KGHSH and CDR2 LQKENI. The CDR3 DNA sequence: TGTGCCAGCTCACCGGACGGCTTCAGTAACAATGAGCAGTTCTTC. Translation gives CASSPDGFSNNEQFF.

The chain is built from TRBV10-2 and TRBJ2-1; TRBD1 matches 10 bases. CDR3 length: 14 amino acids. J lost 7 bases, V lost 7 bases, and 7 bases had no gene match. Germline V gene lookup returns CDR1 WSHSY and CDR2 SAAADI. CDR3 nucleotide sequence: TGCGCCAGCATCGGACAGGGGGAGCGAAATGAGCAGTTCTTC. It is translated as CASIGQGERNEQFF.

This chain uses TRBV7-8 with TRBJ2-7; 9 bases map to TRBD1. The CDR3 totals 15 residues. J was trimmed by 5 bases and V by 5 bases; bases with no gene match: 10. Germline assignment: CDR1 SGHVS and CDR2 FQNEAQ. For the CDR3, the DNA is TGTGCCAGCAGCCAACCCGGGACAGGGTTCGACGAGCAGTACTTC. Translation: CASSQPGTGFDEQYF.

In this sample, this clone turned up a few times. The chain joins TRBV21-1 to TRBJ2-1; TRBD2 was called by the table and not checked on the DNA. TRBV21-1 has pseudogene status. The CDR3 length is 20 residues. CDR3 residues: CASSKCEGQGSAGGWNEQFF. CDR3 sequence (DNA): TGTGCCAGCAGCAAATGTGAGGGACAGGGGTCGGCGGGAGGGTGGAATGAGCAGTTCTTC.